The 15 T cell receptor beta chains below all came from one sample that was sequenced in a study of T cell repertoires in cytomegalovirus infection. Each CDR3 protein gets one entry after TCRdb re-called the reads with MiXCR. The table lists some 940,000 distinct CDR3 sequences, about a third of them singletons. For these TCRs, the target antigens are not known. The specimen comprised cultured CD8+ T cells from PBMCs, sampled from culture after CMV antigen stimulation. These receptor sequences come from a human donor in good health (CMV status not recorded). Some clones in this sample may be carry-over from other donors' samples.

The chain has TRBV7-6 and TRBJ2-7, with TRBD2 as a possible D gene (6 bases). Germline values: CDR1 SGHVS, CDR2 FNYEAQ. This CDR3 has 18 residues. Deletions cut 5 bases from V and 5 bases from J, with 28 bases between. The CDR3 sequence is CASSPRYLGGALTDEQYF. In DNA, the CDR3 is TGTGCCAGCAGCCCCCGTTACCTCGGAGGGGCTCTTACGGACGAGCAGTACTTC.

The chain is built from TRBV7-9 and TRBJ2-1; 7 positions match TRBD2. V shed 5 bases, J shed 3 bases, and the junction held 10 bases outside the gene matches. This CDR3 region has 16 residues. The germline CDR1 and CDR2 sequences are SEHNR and FQNEAQ (reference sequence). The CDR3 DNA reads TGTGCCAGCAGCCCGGATCGCGGGAGAGACTACAATGAGCAGTTCTTC. This translates into CASSPDRGRDYNEQFF.

The chain employs TRBV7-6 and TRBJ2-6, with a tentative D call TRBD1 (6 bases). V gave up 5 bases and J gave up 5 bases, with 16 bases separating them. CDR1 is SGHVS and CDR2 is FNYEAQ in the germline V gene. CDR3 length: 16 amino acids. The CDR3 here is CASSPTGGAWANVLTF. The CDR3 nucleotides read TGTGCCAGCAGCCCGACAGGTGGGGCCTGGGCCAACGTCCTGACTTTC.

V gene TRBV12-3 or TRBV12-4 combines with J gene TRBJ1-4, with a possible D match to TRBD1 (6 bases). The CDR3 is made up of 15 amino acids. Deletions cut 6 bases from V and 8 bases from J, with 19 bases between. The CDR3 reads CASRLEGGVEEKLFF. CDR3 DNA sequence: TGTGCCAGCAGACTCGAGGGGGGGGTAGAGGAAAAACTGTTTTTT.

The table lists this clonotype with a few counts. The rearrangement uses TRBV10-3 and TRBJ2-5, with D possibly matching TRBD1 (5 bases). V gave up 5 bases and J gave up 0 bases, with 13 bases separating them. This CDR3 region has 15 residues. Germline V gene sequence: CDR1 ENHRY, CDR2 SYGVKD. The CDR3 region is CAISRGDSYQETQYF. The CDR3 DNA sequence: TGTGCCATCAGTAGGGGTGACAGTTACCAAGAGACCCAGTACTTC.

The chain is built from TRBV20-1 and TRBJ2-1; D gene unclear. The germline V gene has CDR1 DFQATT and CDR2 SNEGSKA (reference sequence). The CDR3 length is 13 residues. Trimming took off 2 bases at V and 4 bases at J, with 9 bases between the two ends. The CDR3 protein is CSARSTSYNEQFF. In DNA, the CDR3 is TGCAGTGCTAGATCTACCAGTTACAATGAGCAGTTCTTC.

The chain is built from TRBV6-5 and TRBJ2-6, with D unclear. The V gene's germline CDR1 is MNHEY and CDR2 SVGAGI. The ends were cut back, 11 bases at V and 1 base at J, with 9 bases in the middle. There are 13 residues in the CDR3. Here the CDR3 reads CAAGVSGANVLTF. The CDR3 nucleotides are TGTGCCGCCGGAGTATCTGGGGCCAACGTCCTGACTTTC.

The gene calls are TRBV20-1 and TRBJ1-5, with unresolved D. Germline assignment: CDR1 DFQATT and CDR2 SNEGSKA (reference sequence). This CDR3 comprises 13 residues. Trimming cost V 6 bases and J 1 base, with 10 bases left between them. The CDR3 here is CSAKKGSNQPQHF. CDR3 bases: TGCAGTGCCAAAAAAGGGAGCAATCAGCCCCAGCATTTT.

In its sample, this clonotype was seen many times. The chain joins TRBV7-2 to TRBJ2-6; D gene unclear. V shed 0 bases and J shed 5 bases, with 8 bases lying between them. Germline V gene data show CDR1 as SGHTA and CDR2 as FQGNSA. The CDR3 length is 15 residues. CDR3 amino acids: CASSLAGWRANVLTF. In DNA form, the CDR3 reads TGTGCCAGCAGCTTAGCTGGGTGGAGGGCCAACGTCCTGACTTTC. The complete variable domain, with remaining parts taken from reference TRBV7-2 and TRBJ2-6, reads GAGVSQSPSNKVTEKGKDVELRCDPISGHTALYWYRQSLGQGLEFLIYFQGNSAPDKSGLPSDRFSAERTGGSVSTLTIQRTQQEDSAVYLCASSLAGWRANVLTFGAGSRLTVL.

This chain joins TRBV3-1 and TRBJ1-2, with a possible D match to TRBD1 (5 bases). CDR1 is LGHDT, CDR2 YNNKEL, per germline (reference sequence). The CDR3 has 24 residues. With 0 bases removed from V and 2 bases from J, the gap between germline ends came to 37 bases. The CDR3 bases are TGTGCCAGCAGCCAAGAAGGGACTACCACGGCCTCCCCTGGAGCTCTGGGTAAAAACTATGGCTACACCTTC. This gives the protein CASSQEGTTTASPGALGKNYGYTF.

There are many counts of this clonotype. The J gene is TRBJ1-5, the V gene TRBV7-6, with D hard to call. CDR3 length equals 15 residues. CDR1 is SGHVS, CDR2 FNYEAQ, per germline. V gave up 1 base and J gave up 3 bases, with 10 bases separating them. The CDR3 loop reads CASSLGGRPNQPQHF. In DNA, the CDR3 is TGTGCCAGCAGCTTAGGAGGCAGGCCCAATCAGCCCCAGCATTTT.

V and J are TRBV6-1 and TRBJ2-5, with D possibly being TRBD1 or TRBD2 (5 bases each). Germline V gene sequence: CDR1 MNHNS, CDR2 SASEGT. V dropped 5 bases and J dropped 1 base, with 14 bases sitting between them. The CDR3 spans 15 residues. CDR3 in amino acids: CASSIMGPFQETQYF. The CDR3 DNA reads as TGTGCCAGCAGTATTATGGGACCGTTCCAAGAGACCCAGTACTTC.

The table lists this clonotype with many counts. This chain uses TRBV7-8 with TRBJ2-1; perhaps D is TRBD1 or TRBD2 (5 bases each). The CDR3 loop spans 16 amino acids. Germline V gives CDR1 SGHVS, CDR2 FQNEAQ. Deletions cut 1 base from V and 6 bases from J, with 16 bases between. The DNA for the CDR3 is TGTGCCAGCAGCTTAGTGGGGGATGTCAGGTTCAATGAGCAGTTCTTC. Encoded protein: CASSLVGDVRFNEQFF.

The chain uses TRBV7-3 and TRBJ2-7; D unresolved. Trimming took 2 bases from V and 3 from J, leaving 14 bases between them. This CDR3 region has 15 residues. CDR1 is SGHTA, CDR2 FQGTGA, per germline. DNA for the CDR3: TGTGCCAGCAGCTTATTCCCCGGCGGAATCTACGAGCAGTACGTC. Protein sequence: CASSLFPGGIYEQYV.

This sequence joins TRBV19 and TRBJ2-1, with TRBD1 matching 8 bases. V trimming: 2 bases; J trimming: 6 bases; junction bases outside the gene matches: 6. Germline V gene sequence: CDR1 LNHDA, CDR2 SQIVND (reference sequence). The CDR3 has 15 residues. The CDR3 here is CASSIIRDRPNEQFF. As DNA, the CDR3 is TGTGCCAGTAGTATAATTAGGGACAGGCCCAATGAGCAGTTCTTC.